This record concerns one TCR beta chain sequence. The V end lost 2 bases, the J end lost 5 bases, and 9 bases lay between the germline ends. Looked up from germline, CDR1 is SGHTA and CDR2 is FQGTGA. This CDR3 comprises 13 residues. This entry is derived from a study of T-cell memory formation after mild COVID-19. TCRdb analysed the 5' RACE reads with MiXCR anew, one entry per CDR3 protein. The sample consists of some 410,000 distinct CDR3 sequences, around a quarter of them appearing once. The receptor was isolated from an adult woman who had mild COVID-19 (a few samples of this study predate the infection). Cell type and time point are not known. Sequencing input: PBMCs or a T cell subset sorted from them (not recorded which). This chain joins TRBV7-3 and TRBJ2-5; D unresolved. CDR3 residues: CASSLSLTETQYF. CDR3 bases: TGTGCCAGCAGCTTATCACTTACGGAGACCCAGTACTTC.